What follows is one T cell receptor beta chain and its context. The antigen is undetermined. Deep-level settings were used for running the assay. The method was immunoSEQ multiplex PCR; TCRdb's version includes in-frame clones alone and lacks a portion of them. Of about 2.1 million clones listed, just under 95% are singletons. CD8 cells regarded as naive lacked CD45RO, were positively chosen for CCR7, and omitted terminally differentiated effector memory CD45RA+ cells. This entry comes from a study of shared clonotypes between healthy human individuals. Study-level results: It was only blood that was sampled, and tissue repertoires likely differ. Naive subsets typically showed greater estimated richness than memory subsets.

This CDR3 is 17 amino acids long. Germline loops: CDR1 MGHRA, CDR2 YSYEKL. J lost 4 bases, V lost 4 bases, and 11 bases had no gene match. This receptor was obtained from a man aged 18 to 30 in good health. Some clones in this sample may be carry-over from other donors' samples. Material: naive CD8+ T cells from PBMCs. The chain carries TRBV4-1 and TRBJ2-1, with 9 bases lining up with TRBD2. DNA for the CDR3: TGCGCCAGCAGCCGAAAAAAGCGGGAGGAAAGTTACAATGAGCAGTTCTTC. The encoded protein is CASSRKKREESYNEQFF.